These 32 T cell receptor beta chains originate from one sample sequenced in a study of cytomegalovirus exposure and HLA in healthy donors. Amplification used 60 Vbeta primers and 13 Jbeta primers. Sequencing was performed with immunoSEQ multiplex PCR; in TCRdb, only in-frame clones are kept and a portion is missing. The top ten clones hold 2.9% of a sample with a few hundred thousand clones, roughly 80% of them seen once. The sequenced material came from PBMCs. The source is a man aged 25-45 years in good health and CMV-seronegative.

V gene TRBV14 combines with J gene TRBJ2-1; 13 positions match TRBD2. Germline CDR1 reads SGHDN; CDR2 reads FVKESK. The J segment lost 11 bases and the V segment lost 4 bases, leaving 11 bases of the junction unmatched. The CDR3 loop spans 16 amino acids. CDR3 in DNA: TGTGCCAGCAGCCGAGGACTAGCGGGGGACCCAGCTAAGCAGTTCTTC. It yields the protein CASSRGLAGDPAKQFF.

J is TRBJ2-4 and V is TRBV5-3; 14 bases line up with TRBD2. TRBV5-3 carries the ORF label, with uncertain function. V dropped 4 bases and J dropped 2; count of bases not matched to a gene: 5. The CDR3 loop spans 17 amino acids. The CDR3 here is CARSQGLAGGPKNIQYF. CDR3 nucleotide sequence: TGTGCCAGAAGCCAAGGACTAGCGGGGGGTCCCAAAAACATTCAGTACTTC.

This chain links TRBV7-8 with TRBJ1-1; 9 bases are a match to TRBD1. V shed 5 bases, J shed 4 bases, and the junction held 14 bases outside the gene matches. Per the germline V gene, CDR1 is SGHVS and CDR2 is FQNEAQ. The CDR3 length is 17 residues. The CDR3 nucleotides are TGTGCCAGCAGCGATACTACAGGGGGCGTACGTCGCACTGAAGCTTTCTTT. Protein product: CASSDTTGGVRRTEAFF.

This sequence joins TRBV5-6 and TRBJ2-7; D is ambiguous. There are 13 residues in the CDR3. CDR1 is SGHDT, CDR2 YYEEEE, per germline. V lost 2 bases and J lost 1, with 7 bases in between. The CDR3 DNA is TGTGCCAGCAGCTTTGCGGCTTCCTACGAGCAGTACTTC. Amino acids: CASSFAASYEQYF.

V is TRBV5-1 and J is TRBJ1-6; D remains unclear. Trimming took off 0 bases at V and 7 bases at J, with 11 bases between the two ends. This CDR3 has 15 amino acids. From germline, CDR1 is SGHRS and CDR2 YFSETQ. For the CDR3, the DNA is TGCGCCAGCAGCTTGGTGGAGGGCCCCAATTCACCCCTCCACTTT. This encodes CASSLVEGPNSPLHF.

The chain carries TRBV27 and TRBJ1-6; D possibly corresponds to TRBD1 (6 bases). The CDR3 is made up of 15 amino acids. From germline, CDR1 is MNHEY and CDR2 SMNVEV (reference sequence). V was shortened by 2 bases and J by 6 bases, with 11 bases between the two germline ends. As DNA, the CDR3 is TGTGCCAGCAGTTTAGTGGGGGCGGGTAATTCACCCCTCCACTTT. The encoded protein is CASSLVGAGNSPLHF.

The rearrangement uses TRBV6-5 and TRBJ1-5; TRBD1 might be the D (6 bases). Between the trimmed V and J ends, which lost 5 bases and 3 bases, there was a span of 14 bases. The CDR3 covers 15 residues. From germline, CDR1 is MNHEY and CDR2 SVGAGI. CDR3 region: CASSVPGVNNQPQHF. DNA of the CDR3: TGTGCCAGCAGTGTTCCAGGGGTCAACAATCAGCCCCAGCATTTT.

Concerning this clone itself: One junction end disagrees with the germline gene, perhaps due to a read error. This CDR3 is CSSSLGILRQGNYGYTF. The CDR3 DNA is TGTTCCAGCAGCTTAGGGATTTTGAGACAGGGCAACTATGGCTACACCTTC. The chain employs TRBV7-9 and TRBJ1-2, with 7 bases identical to TRBD1. Germline CDR1 reads SEHNR; CDR2 reads FQNEAQ (reference sequence). This CDR3 contains 17 residues.

The sample holds a few counts of this clone. CDR3 nucleotides: TGTGCCAGCAGTTTATGGGCCCGACTAGCGGGGGTGGAGACCCAGTACTTC. Protein: CASSLWARLAGVETQYF. The V call is TRBV28, the J call TRBJ2-5, with 12 bases that match TRBD2. CDR3 length: 17 amino acids. Trimming cost V 0 bases and J 5 bases; bases outside gene matches: 7. Germline CDR1 and CDR2: MDHEN and SYDVKM.

The chain is built from TRBV19 and TRBJ1-5; 10 bases are shared with TRBD1. V lost 6 bases and J lost 4; bases outside the gene matches: 6. Germline-derived CDR1 and CDR2 are LNHDA and SQIVND (reference sequence). The CDR3 is made up of 15 amino acids. DNA for the CDR3: TGTGCCAGTAGGGACCGGACAGGGGGTAATCAGCCCCAGCATTTT. This sequence encodes CASRDRTGGNQPQHF.

This chain joins TRBV2 and TRBJ2-7, with 8 bases identical to TRBD1. V trimming: 4 bases; J trimming: 0 bases; junction bases outside the gene matches: 5. Germline V gene data show CDR1 as SNHLY and CDR2 as FYNNEI. CDR3 length: 15 residues. The CDR3 loop is CASSAGDRSSYEQYF. As DNA, the CDR3 is TGTGCCAGCAGTGCAGGGGACAGGTCCTCCTACGAGCAGTACTTC.

The rearrangement links TRBV5-8 to TRBJ2-7; 11 bases map to TRBD2. The CDR3 loop spans 16 amino acids. From germline, CDR1 is SGHTS and CDR2 YDEGEE. Losses at the gene ends were 2 bases for V and 2 bases for J; bases not matched to a gene: 6. CDR3 in DNA: TGTGCCAGCAGCTTCGCAGGACTAGCGGGTCCCTACGAGCAGTACTTC. It translates to CASSFAGLAGPYEQYF.

The chain recombines TRBV29-1 with TRBJ2-2; tentative D call: TRBD2 (6 bases). This CDR3 contains 14 residues. The V end was cut by 7 bases, the J end by 0 bases, with 12 bases between. CDR1 and CDR2 from the germline V gene are SQVTM and ANQGSEA. The CDR3 protein is CSAKEGTNTGELFF. In DNA form, the CDR3 reads TGCAGCGCAAAGGAGGGCACGAACACCGGGGAGCTGTTTTTT.

The chain couples TRBV7-9 to TRBJ1-2, with 7 bases identical to TRBD1. This CDR3 contains 13 residues. From germline, CDR1 is SEHNR and CDR2 FQNEAQ (reference sequence). V dropped 1 base and J dropped 8; count of bases not matched to a gene: 4. CDR3 sequence (DNA): TGTGCCAGCAGCTTAGAGGGGGCTTGGGGCTACACCTTC. Residues: CASSLEGAWGYTF.

This sequence joins TRBV27 and TRBJ1-5; D not certain. The CDR3 runs to 15 residues. Per the germline V gene, CDR1 is MNHEY and CDR2 is SMNVEV (reference sequence). V was pared by 2 bases and J by 3 bases, with 11 bases between. The CDR3 here is CASSLGGYINQPQHF. For the CDR3, the DNA is TGTGCCAGCAGTTTAGGAGGTTATATCAATCAGCCCCAGCATTTT.

The chain carries TRBV7-6 and TRBJ2-7; D possibly corresponds to TRBD2 (5 bases). The CDR3 runs to 12 residues. The V gene lost 1 base and the J gene lost 6 bases, with 7 bases spanning the gap. Germline V lookup: CDR1 SGHVS, CDR2 FNYEAQ. CDR3 amino acids: CASSLGEGEQYF. In nucleotides, the CDR3 is TGTGCCAGCAGCTTAGGCGAGGGCGAGCAGTACTTC.

The chain employs TRBV7-9 and TRBJ2-4; 8 nucleotides align to TRBD2. CDR1 and CDR2 from the germline V gene are SEHNR and FQNEAQ (reference sequence). The ends lost 3 bases at V and 9 bases at J; junction bases unmatched: 13. The CDR3 is made up of 16 amino acids. CDR3 DNA: TGTGCCAGCAGCTTCGCCACGGGGGGGGCGCTTAGCATTCAGTACTTC. Translated, it gives CASSFATGGALSIQYF.

This clone appeared a single time. V gene TRBV7-3 combines with J gene TRBJ2-5, with TRBD2 identical over 11 bases. V lost 4 bases and J lost 5; bases outside the gene matches: 3. Germline V gene lookup returns CDR1 SGHTA and CDR2 FQGTGA. The CDR3 loop spans 14 amino acids. The CDR3 sequence is CASSSSGGIETQYF. The CDR3 DNA is TGTGCCAGCAGCTCTAGCGGGGGGATTGAGACCCAGTACTTC.

The V and J genes are TRBV6-6 and TRBJ1-1, with 8 bases identical to TRBD1. Losses at the gene ends were 7 bases for V and 4 bases for J; bases not matched to a gene: 14. The CDR3 has 16 residues. Per the germline V gene, CDR1 is MNHNY and CDR2 is SVGAGI (reference sequence). The CDR3 sequence: CASTRGPGTGGTEAFF. The CDR3 region has the DNA TGTGCCAGCACCCGGGGACCGGGTACAGGGGGCACTGAAGCTTTCTTT.

Note on this clone: A read error may account for a junction end that differs from germline. The gene calls are TRBV18 and TRBJ2-6; TRBD1 agrees at 10 bases. Germline CDR1 KGHSH, CDR2 LQKENI. This CDR3 is built from 16 residues. CDR3 nucleotides: TGTGCCAGCTCAGCCGGGACAGGGGCTGGGGCCAGCGTCCTGACTTTC. Translated, it gives CASSAGTGAGASVLTF.

The V gene is TRBV9, the J gene TRBJ2-7, with TRBD2 as a possible D gene (6 bases). The germline CDR1 and CDR2 sequences are SGDLS and YYNGEE. The germline V and J ends were trimmed by 0 bases and 7 bases, with 11 bases remaining between them. There are 13 residues in the CDR3. The chain's CDR3 is CASSVVPGEEQYF. The CDR3 region has the DNA TGTGCCAGCAGCGTAGTTCCGGGGGAGGAGCAGTACTTC.

Comments on this clone: One end of the junction fails to match germline, which may point to a read error. The identical CDR3 is also encoded by other nucleotide sequences in the sample. The V gene is TRBV5-1, the J gene TRBJ2-7; no reliable D call. CDR1 and CDR2 (germline): SGHRS, YFSETQ. The CDR3 covers 15 residues. The CDR3 spells CASSLGQTTSYEQYF. The CDR3 region has the DNA TGCGCCAGCAGCTTGGGACAAACAACTTCCTACGAACAGTACTTC.

This clone appeared once. This sequence joins TRBV7-2 and TRBJ2-1; 10 bases align to TRBD1. Trimming cost V 10 bases and J 2 bases; bases outside gene matches: 8. The CDR3 contains 15 residues. The germline CDR1 and CDR2 sequences are SGHTA and FQGNSA. For the CDR3, the DNA is TGTGCCACTCAGCCCGGGACAGGGGCCTACAATGAGCAGTTCTTC. Translated: CATQPGTGAYNEQFF.

The chain is built from TRBV7-3 and TRBJ2-3; 10 positions agree with TRBD2. The CDR3 loop spans 17 amino acids. The junction had 14 bases not matched to a gene; V was cut back by 3 bases and J by 8 bases. Germline V gene lookup returns CDR1 SGHTA and CDR2 FQGTGA. The CDR3 is CASSLRGLATSPGTQYF. The DNA of the CDR3 is TGTGCCAGCAGCTTGAGGGGACTAGCGACTTCCCCCGGTACGCAGTATTTT.

This sequence joins TRBV5-6 and TRBJ2-5; TRBD2 agrees at 7 bases. Losses at the gene ends were 2 bases for V and 5 bases for J; bases not matched to a gene: 3. Germline V gives CDR1 SGHDT, CDR2 YYEEEE. This CDR3 region has 13 residues. DNA of the CDR3: TGTGCCAGCAGCTTCGGCGGGGGTGAGACCCAGTACTTC. Translated: CASSFGGGETQYF.

The rearrangement links TRBV5-5 to TRBJ2-2; no clear D. There are 13 residues in the CDR3. Germline V CDR1 and CDR2: SGHKS, YYEKEE (reference sequence). Between the trimmed V and J ends, which lost 7 bases and 4 bases, there was a span of 11 bases. The CDR3 region has the DNA TGTGCCAGCGGCATGGACGGCACCGGGGAGCTGTTTTTT. Amino acids: CASGMDGTGELFF.

This chain uses TRBV18 with TRBJ2-7; D is unclear. The CDR3 loop spans 13 amino acids. With 2 bases removed from V and 3 bases from J, the gap between germline ends came to 8 bases. Germline V CDR1 and CDR2: KGHSH, LQKENI. CDR3 nucleotides: TGTGCCAGCTCACCAGGGCTAAACTACGAGCAGTACTTC. It yields the protein CASSPGLNYEQYF.

The chain links TRBV7-9 to TRBJ2-7; 8 bases match TRBD1. The V segment lost 5 bases and the J segment 1 base; nucleotides outside the gene matches: 19. There are 19 residues in the CDR3. Germline values: CDR1 SEHNR, CDR2 FQNEAQ (reference sequence). The CDR3 DNA is TGTGCCAGCAGCCCCCCGACAGGGGCTACCCGGCCACTTTCCTACGAGCAGTACTTC. This codes for CASSPPTGATRPLSYEQYF. Full variable domain (outside the CDR3, taken from reference TRBV7-9 and TRBJ2-7): DTGVSQNPRHKITKRGQNVTFRCDPISEHNRLYWYRQTLGQGPEFLTYFQNEAQLEKSRLLSDRFSAERPKGSFSTLEIQRTEQGDSAMYLCASSPPTGATRPLSYEQYFGPGTRLTVT.

This chain connects TRBV11-2 to TRBJ1-5, with D maybe TRBD1 (5 bases). CDR3 size: 15 residues. Germline CDR1 and CDR2: SGHAT and FQNNGV. Trimming took off 5 bases at V and 0 bases at J, with 11 bases between the two ends. In DNA, the CDR3 is TGTGCCAGCAGCCCCTGGGGGGATAGCAATCAGCCCCAGCATTTT. Translating it yields CASSPWGDSNQPQHF.

This sequence joins TRBV27 and TRBJ2-7; the D gene is possibly TRBD2 (5 bases). Per the germline V gene, CDR1 is MNHEY and CDR2 is SMNVEV (reference sequence). The germline V and J ends were trimmed by 0 bases and 4 bases, with 7 bases remaining between them. The CDR3 consists of 13 residues. The CDR3: CASSLSRGYEQYF. CDR3 nucleotides: TGTGCCAGCAGTTTATCGAGAGGGTACGAGCAGTACTTC.

The chain uses TRBV2 and TRBJ2-2, with D perhaps matching TRBD1 (6 bases). The germline V and J ends were trimmed by 6 bases and 2 bases, with 10 bases remaining between them. Germline assignment: CDR1 SNHLY and CDR2 FYNNEI. CDR3 size: 14 residues. DNA for the CDR3: TGTGCCAGCAGGGACAGTCACAACACCGGGGAGCTGTTTTTT. Translation gives CASRDSHNTGELFF.

This chain uses TRBV6-5 with TRBJ1-6, with TRBD1 identical over 10 bases. CDR3 length: 16 amino acids. In germline, CDR1 is MNHEY, CDR2 SVGAGI. V gave up 0 bases and J gave up 9 bases; unmatched junction bases: 5. The CDR3 here is CASSYSRQGAGSPLHF. For the CDR3, the DNA is TGTGCCAGCAGTTACTCAAGACAGGGGGCAGGTTCACCCCTCCACTTT.